The 27 T cell receptor beta chains below were found in one sample sequenced in a study of blood T cell repertoires in COVID-19. Profiling relied on immunoSEQ multiplex PCR, and the TCRdb table lists in-frame clones only, not all of them. The sample has fewer than 300,000 clones; under 85% are singletons. The sample consisted of peripheral blood. The receptors originated from a human donor with COVID-19, enrolled during active disease. The donor label of this sample is uncertain.

The V gene is TRBV5-6, the J gene TRBJ1-6; maybe TRBD1 (5 bases). V was cut by 0 bases and J by 6 bases, with 10 bases left in between. The germline V gene has CDR1 SGHDT and CDR2 YYEEEE. This CDR3 is built from 15 residues. CDR3 protein: CASSLAPGPNSPLHF. CDR3 DNA sequence: TGTGCCAGCAGCTTGGCCCCAGGGCCTAATTCACCCCTCCACTTT.

The J gene is TRBJ2-3, the V gene TRBV4-3; 11 bases map to TRBD2. CDR3 size: 16 residues. Germline V lookup: CDR1 LGHNA, CDR2 YSLEER. Losses at the gene ends were 0 bases for V and 4 bases for J; bases not matched to a gene: 3. CDR3 nucleotide sequence: TGCGCCAGCAGCCAAGATCTAGCGGGAGGTCCAGATACGCAGTATTTT. Translated: CASSQDLAGGPDTQYF.

The chain employs TRBV3-1 (or the pseudogene TRBV3-2) and TRBJ1-2; 8 bases are shared with TRBD1. Germline lookup yields CDR1 LGHDT and CDR2 YNNKEL (reference sequence). With 2 bases clipped from V and 8 bases from J, the junction kept 7 bases outside the gene matches. This CDR3 contains 14 residues. Here the CDR3 DNA reads TGTGCCAGCAGCCAACAGGACAGGGCTGGGGGCTACACCTTC. Encoded protein: CASSQQDRAGGYTF.

The chain links TRBV7-2 to TRBJ1-5; TRBD1 might be the D (6 bases). V lost 1 base and J 0 bases, leaving 10 bases between the germline ends. The V gene's germline CDR1 is SGHTA and CDR2 FQGNSA. The CDR3 length is 16 residues. The CDR3 loop is CASSLGGRYSNQPQHF. CDR3 DNA sequence: TGTGCCAGCAGCTTAGGGGGGCGTTATAGCAATCAGCCCCAGCATTTT.

V usage is TRBV30 and J usage is TRBJ2-3; D unresolved. Trimming cost V 2 bases and J 2 bases, with 11 bases left between them. The germline gives CDR1 GTSNPN, CDR2 SVGIG (reference sequence). CDR3 length equals 14 residues. The DNA for the CDR3 is TGTGCCTGGAGTAGAGGCACCGTCACAGATACGCAGTATTTT. Translation: CAWSRGTVTDTQYF.

This clone occurred once. The gene calls are TRBV6-2 or TRBV6-3 and TRBJ2-4; 7 nucleotides line up with TRBD2. Per germline, CDR1 MNHEY and CDR2 SVGEGT. The V segment lost 6 bases and the J segment 0 bases; nucleotides outside the gene matches: 17. The CDR3 spans 19 residues. The CDR3 sequence is CASSRQAGTSGLAKNIQYF. In DNA, the CDR3 is TGTGCCAGCAGCCGGCAAGCGGGGACGTCCGGGTTAGCCAAAAACATTCAGTACTTC.

The chain recombines TRBV14 with TRBJ1-1; D gene unclear. The CDR3 is 13 residues long. CDR1 and CDR2 (germline): SGHDN, FVKESK. Between the trimmed V and J ends, which lost 6 bases and 2 bases, there was a span of 10 bases. CDR3 in DNA: TGTGCCAGCAGAGAAGGACTTAACACTGAAGCTTTCTTT. Translation: CASREGLNTEAFF.

This sequence joins TRBV5-1 and TRBJ2-3, with 8 bases that match TRBD1. Losses at the gene ends were 0 bases for V and 2 bases for J; bases not matched to a gene: 5. Looked up from germline, CDR1 is SGHRS and CDR2 is YFSETQ. The CDR3 has 16 amino acids. The CDR3 bases are TGCGCCAGCAGCTTGGAAGGGACAGGCCCCACAGATACGCAGTATTTT. It codes for CASSLEGTGPTDTQYF.

V is TRBV14 and J is TRBJ1-2; the D gene is possibly TRBD1 (5 bases). Germline values: CDR1 SGHDN, CDR2 FVKESK. The CDR3 runs to 16 residues. Trimming shortened V by 0 bases and J by 0 bases, and 11 bases separated the two germline ends. The DNA of the CDR3 is TGTGCCAGCAGCCAAGATGGCAGGGCGCCTAACTATGGCTACACCTTC. Translation gives CASSQDGRAPNYGYTF.

The chain is built from TRBV28 and TRBJ2-6, with 15 positions matching TRBD2. Germline CDR1 is MDHEN and CDR2 is SYDVKM. The CDR3 runs 20 residues. V shed 4 bases and J 0 bases; nucleotides not matched to a gene: 7. CDR3 residues: CASSSPGLAGGTSGANVLTF. The CDR3, as DNA: TGTGCCAGCAGTTCGCCGGGACTAGCGGGAGGCACCTCTGGGGCCAACGTCCTGACTTTC.

The chain couples TRBV10-3 to TRBJ1-1; the match to TRBD1 covers 10 bases. The J segment lost 2 bases and the V segment lost 2 bases, leaving 5 bases of the junction unmatched. The CDR3 totals 16 residues. Germline V CDR1 and CDR2: ENHRY, SYGVKD. CDR3: CAISEGQGVINTEAFF. The CDR3, as DNA: TGTGCCATCAGTGAGGGACAGGGGGTTATAAACACTGAAGCTTTCTTT.

The V gene is TRBV5-1, the J gene TRBJ1-1; no clear D gene. CDR1 is SGHRS, CDR2 YFSETQ, per germline. This CDR3 comprises 14 residues. The V end was cut by 0 bases, the J end by 1 base, with 7 bases between. The CDR3 sequence: CASSLDQANTEAFF. CDR3 nucleotides: TGCGCCAGCAGCTTGGACCAGGCGAACACTGAAGCTTTCTTT.

The chain couples TRBV27 to TRBJ2-1; D might be TRBD2 (5 bases). In germline, CDR1 is MNHEY, CDR2 SMNVEV (reference sequence). This CDR3 comprises 15 residues. V was clipped by 7 bases and J by 0 bases, with 13 bases between them. The CDR3 here is CASKEVALSYNEQFF. The DNA for the CDR3 is TGTGCCAGCAAGGAGGTCGCCCTCTCCTACAATGAGCAGTTCTTC.

The chain recombines TRBV12-3 or TRBV12-4 with TRBJ2-5, with a weak D call TRBD2 (6 bases). Trimming pared 7 bases from V and 4 bases from J, leaving 13 bases between. The CDR3 length is 13 residues. The CDR3 reads CASNWQGGETQYF. CDR3 bases: TGTGCCAGCAATTGGCAGGGAGGAGAGACCCAGTACTTC.

This chain links TRBV19 with TRBJ1-1; D call uncertain. The CDR3 is 13 amino acids. CDR1 and CDR2 from the germline V gene are LNHDA and SQIVND (reference sequence). V dropped 3 bases and J dropped 7 bases, with 12 bases sitting between them. The CDR3, as DNA: TGTGCCAGTAGTATCGGCCGCGAGGGTGAAGCTTTCTTT. As protein: CASSIGREGEAFF.

V usage is TRBV14 and J usage is TRBJ2-1; 8 positions match TRBD1. After removal of 0 bases from V and 2 bases from J, the junction contained 15 bases not matched to a gene. The germline V gene encodes CDR1 SGHDN and CDR2 FVKESK. The CDR3 runs 20 residues. CDR3 nucleotides: TGTGCCAGCAGCCAAGATCAATTTTCCGGACAGGGTCGTACCTACAATGAGCAGTTCTTC. Translating gives CASSQDQFSGQGRTYNEQFF.

The J gene is TRBJ2-2, the V gene TRBV27; D is unclear. Germline V gene sequence: CDR1 MNHEY, CDR2 SMNVEV (reference sequence). Trimming cost V 5 bases and J 7 bases, with 11 bases left between them. The CDR3 length is 13 residues. The CDR3 nucleotides are TGTGCCAGCAGTCCTAGACGTGGCGGGGAGCTGTTTTTT. It encodes CASSPRRGGELFF.

This clone was counted between two and nine times. Written as DNA, the CDR3 is TGTGCCAGCAGTTACTCGATCAGCTATGGCTACACCTTC. Its protein product is CASSYSISYGYTF. The genes are TRBV6-5 and TRBJ1-2, with D unclear. This CDR3 comprises 13 residues. Germline V gives CDR1 MNHEY, CDR2 SVGAGI. V lost 0 bases and J lost 4, with 6 bases in between.

The rearrangement uses TRBV24-1 and TRBJ1-3; D uncertain. Germline V lookup: CDR1 KGHDR, CDR2 SFDVKD. V lost 4 bases to trimming and J lost 6 bases, with 12 bases between them. The CDR3 is 14 amino acids. The CDR3 spells CATSDPLDPNTIYF. CDR3 in DNA: TGTGCCACCAGTGACCCCCTAGACCCAAACACCATATATTTT.

CDR3 protein: CASSFSTGERNTEAFF. CDR3 DNA: TGCGCCAGCAGTTTTTCCACCGGGGAGAGGAACACTGAAGCTTTCTTT. This chain uses TRBV5-1 with TRBJ1-1; D is ambiguous. The V gene lost 5 bases and the J gene lost 1 base, with 18 bases spanning the gap. From germline, CDR1 is SGHRS and CDR2 YFSETQ. The CDR3 length is 16 residues.

This clone was recorded only once. This sequence joins TRBV3-1 (or the pseudogene TRBV3-2) and TRBJ2-1; TRBD2 matches 11 bases. CDR3 length: 17 amino acids. Trimming cost V 8 bases and J 3 bases; bases outside gene matches: 12. Germline V lookup: CDR1 LGHDT, CDR2 YNNKEL (reference sequence). The CDR3 sequence: CASRPTPGLADYNEQFF. In nucleotides, the CDR3 is TGTGCCAGCCGCCCCACCCCGGGACTAGCGGACTACAATGAGCAGTTCTTC.

This chain joins TRBV5-1 and TRBJ2-7; D ambiguous. This CDR3 comprises 13 residues. Trimming left V 0 bases short and J 5 bases short, with 9 bases between. Germline-derived CDR1 and CDR2 are SGHRS and YFSETQ. The CDR3 here is CASSLGVGDEQYF. CDR3 DNA sequence: TGCGCCAGCAGCTTGGGGGTAGGAGACGAGCAGTACTTC.

This rearrangement joins TRBV7-2 to TRBJ2-7; D not certain. This CDR3 spans 15 amino acids. Trimming cost V 2 bases and J 0 bases, with 11 bases left between them. The V gene's germline CDR1 is SGHTA and CDR2 FQGNSA. The CDR3 here is CASSLSIESSYEQYF. The CDR3 DNA reads TGTGCCAGCAGCTTATCCATAGAGAGCTCCTACGAGCAGTACTTC.

The V gene is TRBV28, the J gene TRBJ2-3; 12 positions agree with TRBD2. The junction had 11 bases not matched to a gene; V was cut back by 7 bases and J by 0 bases. The CDR3 contains 18 residues. Germline CDR1 reads MDHEN; CDR2 reads SYDVKM. The CDR3 DNA sequence: TGTGCCAGCAATCGACCGGGACTAGCGGGCGGTAGCACAGATACGCAGTATTTT. Its protein is CASNRPGLAGGSTDTQYF.

The chain recombines TRBV28 with TRBJ2-1; possible D gene TRBD1, 5 bases. The CDR3 totals 13 residues. Per the germline V gene, CDR1 is MDHEN and CDR2 is SYDVKM. V lost 5 bases and J 4 bases, leaving 9 bases between the germline ends. The CDR3: CASSLDRYNEQFF. The CDR3 DNA is TGTGCCAGCAGTCTTGACAGATACAATGAGCAGTTCTTC. Filled out from reference TRBV28 and TRBJ2-1, the complete variable domain reads DVKVTQSSRYLVKRTGEKVFLECVQDMDHENMFWYRQDPGLGLRLIYFSYDVKMKEKGDIPEGYSVSREKKERFSLILESASTNQTSMYLCASSLDRYNEQFFGPGTRLTVL.

V and J are TRBV20-1 and TRBJ2-2; maybe TRBD2 (5 bases). Germline V lookup: CDR1 DFQATT, CDR2 SNEGSKA (reference sequence). Trimming cost V 3 bases and J 7 bases, with 18 bases left between them. There are 15 residues in the CDR3. The CDR3 loop reads CSASELVEVGGELFF. Here the CDR3 DNA reads TGCAGTGCTAGTGAACTGGTGGAGGTTGGCGGGGAGCTGTTTTTT.

This clone was recorded once. The chain carries TRBV11-3 and TRBJ2-1; 14 nucleotides agree with TRBD2. J gave up 8 bases and V 5 bases, and 5 bases lay outside the gene matches. The CDR3 has 15 amino acids. Per the germline V gene, CDR1 is SGHNT and CDR2 is YENEEA. The CDR3 coding sequence is TGTGCCAGCAGCCTCGGACTAGCGGGAGGAGATGAGCAGTTCTTC. It yields the protein CASSLGLAGGDEQFF.